These 26 T cell receptor beta chains were all obtained from the same sample, sequenced in a study of shared clonotypes between healthy human individuals (dated by TCRdb to 2018 to 2021). Library method: the immunoSEQ multiplex PCR assay. TCRdb took over this immuneACCESS table, retaining in-frame rearrangements with V and J assigned. Such tables are incomplete; in checked studies, under half of the missing clones stem from an unresolved V gene, and the remainder is unexplained. This sample has about 2.4 million clones in its table, and approximately 93% of those were observed once. 0.35% to 0.45% of the sample is taken by the ten largest. The specimen sequenced was naive CD4+ T cells from PBMCs. Explained via the paper, the cell subset or site label denotes: CD45RA+ positively selected. The receptors shown here come from a young man in good health. Some clones in this sample may be carry-over from other donors' samples.

The chain has TRBV5-1 and TRBJ1-2; possible D gene TRBD1, 6 bases. Germline V gives CDR1 SGHRS, CDR2 YFSETQ. The CDR3 loop spans 15 amino acids. V shed 0 bases and J shed 10 bases, with 19 bases lying between them. CDR3 nucleotides: TGCGCCAGCAGCTTGGAGGGCTTCGAGGGGGGCACCTACACCTTC. Its translation: CASSLEGFEGGTYTF.

The V gene is TRBV28, the J gene TRBJ1-1, with D unresolved. The V gene's germline CDR1 is MDHEN and CDR2 SYDVKM. The CDR3 totals 15 residues. V was trimmed by 7 bases and J by 2 bases, leaving 17 bases between them. In DNA form, the CDR3 reads TGTGCCAGCATCCAAGGAGGATATACCAACACTGAAGCTTTCTTT. It translates to CASIQGGYTNTEAFF.

This chain joins TRBV10-3 and TRBJ2-7; 10 bases align to TRBD1. The CDR3 consists of 14 residues. V dropped 6 bases and J dropped 0; count of bases not matched to a gene: 2. Germline lookup yields CDR1 ENHRY and CDR2 SYGVKD. CDR3 region: CAIRGDRGSYEQYF. The CDR3 nucleotides read TGTGCCATCAGGGGGGACAGGGGCTCCTACGAGCAGTACTTC.

V usage is TRBV4-1 and J usage is TRBJ1-1, with D perhaps matching TRBD1 (5 bases). This CDR3 comprises 13 residues. V lost 1 base and J 11 bases, leaving 14 bases between the germline ends. Germline CDR1 reads MGHRA; CDR2 reads YSYEKL. DNA of the CDR3: TGCGCCAGCAGCCAAGTGGGGGGAGGATGGGCTTTCTTT. Amino acids: CASSQVGGGWAFF.

The V gene is TRBV5-8, the J gene TRBJ1-4, with unresolved D. The CDR3 covers 16 residues. The V end was cut by 1 base, the J end by 0 bases, with 10 bases between. The germline V gene encodes CDR1 SGHTS and CDR2 YDEGEE. The CDR3 reads CASSLSGKPTNEKLFF. The CDR3 DNA is TGTGCCAGCAGCTTGAGCGGTAAACCAACTAATGAAAAACTGTTTTTT.

This chain links TRBV9 with TRBJ1-1; D gene uncertain. This CDR3 spans 15 amino acids. V was cut by 3 bases and J by 0 bases, with 12 bases left in between. Per germline, CDR1 SGDLS and CDR2 YYNGEE. CDR3 sequence: CASSAQIGMNTEAFF. As DNA, the CDR3 is TGTGCCAGCAGCGCCCAGATAGGGATGAACACTGAAGCTTTCTTT.

The chain combines TRBV7-9 with TRBJ2-5; possibly TRBD1 or TRBD2 for D (5 bases each). Looked up from germline, CDR1 is SEHNR and CDR2 is FQNEAQ (reference sequence). The germline V and J ends were trimmed by 3 bases and 2 bases, with 10 bases remaining between them. The CDR3 spans 14 residues. CDR3 protein: CASSFGTTQETQYF. CDR3 nucleotide sequence: TGTGCCAGCAGCTTCGGGACCACACAAGAGACCCAGTACTTC.

V usage is TRBV27 and J usage is TRBJ2-5; 10 bases align to TRBD2. The trim removed 8 bases at V and 4 bases at J, leaving 10 bases unmatched. Germline assignment: CDR1 MNHEY and CDR2 SMNVEV (reference sequence). The CDR3 runs to 15 residues. As DNA, the CDR3 is TGTGCCAGCCGGGCGCTAGCGGGAGTCCGAGAGACCCAGTACTTC. Its translation: CASRALAGVRETQYF.

V and J are TRBV13 and TRBJ2-7; D is ambiguous. The CDR3 contains 15 residues. The germline CDR1 and CDR2 sequences are PRHDT and FYEKMQ (reference sequence). Trimming took off 5 bases at V and 2 bases at J, with 16 bases between the two ends. The CDR3: CASSPYWGGAYEQYF. The CDR3 region has the DNA TGTGCCAGCAGCCCCTACTGGGGTGGGGCCTACGAGCAGTACTTC. Using reference TRBV13 and TRBJ2-7 for the parts outside the CDR3, the full variable domain is AAGVIQSPRHLIKEKRETATLKCYPIPRHDTVYWYQQGPGQDPQFLISFYEKMQSDKGSIPDRFSAQQFSDYHSELNMSSLELGDSALYFCASSPYWGGAYEQYFGPGTRLTVT.

The sample holds one count of this clone. The chain joins TRBV4-3 to TRBJ2-3; D may be TRBD1 (6 bases). V lost 9 bases and J lost 2, with 12 bases in between. From germline, CDR1 is LGHNA and CDR2 YSLEER. The CDR3 consists of 13 residues. CDR3 in DNA: TGCGCCAGTAGGAGGACAGACACAGATACGCAGTATTTT. Residues: CASRRTDTDTQYF.

This rearrangement joins TRBV5-4 to TRBJ1-2, with TRBD1 identical over 10 bases. Germline CDR1 is SGHNT and CDR2 is YYREEE (reference sequence). The V and J ends lost 4 bases and 6 bases, in that order; junction bases with no gene match: 9. The CDR3 has 15 residues. CDR3 residues: CASSTRQGAANGYTF. The CDR3 DNA follows: TGTGCCAGCAGCACGCGACAGGGGGCGGCCAATGGCTACACCTTC. Using reference TRBV5-4 and TRBJ1-2 for the parts outside the CDR3, the full variable domain is ETGVTQSPTHLIKTRGQQVTLRCSSQSGHNTVSWYQQALGQGPQFIFQYYREEENGRGNFPPRFSGLQFPNYSSELNVNALELDDSALYLCASSTRQGAANGYTFGSGTRLTVV.

V gene TRBV25-1 combines with J gene TRBJ2-5; 7 bases line up with TRBD1. Germline V lookup: CDR1 MGHDK, CDR2 SYGVNS. Trimming at V came to 0 bases and at J to 4 bases, leaving 2 bases not matched to a gene. The CDR3 has 14 residues. In DNA form, the CDR3 reads TGTGCCAGCAGTGAATATAGGGACAGAGAGACCCAGTACTTC. Protein: CASSEYRDRETQYF. Full variable domain (outside the CDR3, taken from reference TRBV25-1 and TRBJ2-5): EADIYQTPRYLVIGTGKKITLECSQTMGHDKMYWYQQDPGMELHLIHYSYGVNSTEKGDLSSESTVSRIRTEHFPLTLESARPSHTSQYLCASSEYRDRETQYFGPGTRLLVL.

V is TRBV5-8 and J is TRBJ1-1; 9 positions match TRBD1. The ends lost 4 bases at V and 7 bases at J; junction bases unmatched: 14. CDR1 is SGHTS and CDR2 is YDEGEE in the germline V gene. The CDR3 contains 16 residues. The CDR3 sequence: CASSDGQGRFSIEAFF. Here the CDR3 DNA reads TGTGCCAGCAGCGATGGACAGGGGAGGTTTTCGATTGAAGCTTTCTTT.

The chain has TRBV9 and TRBJ2-3; TRBD2 aligns across 8 bases. With V trimmed by 4 bases and J by 9 bases, 13 bases remained unmatched. Per the germline V gene, CDR1 is SGDLS and CDR2 is YYNGEE. The CDR3 length is 15 residues. This CDR3 reads CASSPGTSGGETQYF. CDR3 nucleotide sequence: TGTGCCAGCAGCCCCGGGACGTCGGGAGGGGAGACGCAGTATTTT.

J is TRBJ2-7 and V is TRBV27, with D unresolved. V shed 0 bases and J shed 9 bases, with 12 bases lying between them. This CDR3 has 13 amino acids. The germline V gene encodes CDR1 MNHEY and CDR2 SMNVEV (reference sequence). CDR3 nucleotides: TGTGCCAGCAGTTTATCACGAAAGGAGTGGCAGTACTTC. Translated, it gives CASSLSRKEWQYF.

V gene TRBV7-8 combines with J gene TRBJ2-7; D is uncertain. V was pared by 2 bases and J by 2 bases, with 13 bases between. The V gene's germline CDR1 is SGHVS and CDR2 FQNEAQ. CDR3 length equals 15 residues. The DNA of the CDR3 is TGTGCCAGCAGCTTATTTAAGCCGGGCACCTACGAGCAGTACTTC. This encodes CASSLFKPGTYEQYF.

The chain recombines TRBV4-1 with TRBJ2-7, with D maybe TRBD1 (5 bases). This CDR3 spans 14 amino acids. The V gene's germline CDR1 is MGHRA and CDR2 YSYEKL. V dropped 1 base and J dropped 0 bases, with 7 bases sitting between them. The CDR3 DNA follows: TGCGCCAGCAGCCAAGGTGACAGCTCCTACGAGCAGTACTTC. Translation gives CASSQGDSSYEQYF.

The V call is TRBV6-1, the J call TRBJ2-1, with D unresolved. The germline gives CDR1 MNHNS, CDR2 SASEGT. The CDR3 spans 15 residues. V was cut by 4 bases and J by 7 bases, with 17 bases left in between. CDR3 bases: TGTGCCAGCAGTGCCTTGGGTCCGCCCCGGAATGAGCAGTTCTTC. This sequence encodes CASSALGPPRNEQFF.

The gene calls are TRBV10-1 and TRBJ1-2, with D unresolved. Germline V CDR1 and CDR2: WNHNN, SYGVQD (reference sequence). This CDR3 is 20 amino acids long. The V end lost 3 bases, the J end lost 1 base, and 27 bases lay between the germline ends. In DNA form, the CDR3 reads TGCGCCAGCAGTGATTACCCCCCCAAGCCGATTTCTCCTATTAACTATGGCTACACCTTC. As protein: CASSDYPPKPISPINYGYTF.

The chain uses TRBV27 and TRBJ2-5, with D hard to call. Per germline, CDR1 MNHEY and CDR2 SMNVEV (reference sequence). The germline V and J ends were trimmed by 0 bases and 0 bases, with 14 bases remaining between them. The CDR3 is made up of 17 amino acids. The CDR3 reads CASSLSYSGPYQETQYF. DNA of the CDR3: TGTGCCAGCAGTTTATCGTACTCGGGCCCGTACCAAGAGACCCAGTACTTC.

V and J are TRBV5-5 and TRBJ2-3; 7 bases line up with TRBD2. V shed 4 bases and J 1 base; nucleotides not matched to a gene: 12. Per the germline V gene, CDR1 is SGHKS and CDR2 is YYEKEE (reference sequence). This CDR3 is built from 17 residues. The CDR3 DNA reads as TGTGCCAGCAGCCTGCTTCGAGGGACTACCGGCACAGATACGCAGTATTTT. Its translation is CASSLLRGTTGTDTQYF. The whole variable domain, remainder taken from reference TRBV5-5 and TRBJ2-3, is DAGVTQSPTHLIKTRGQQVTLRCSPISGHKSVSWYQQVLGQGPQFIFQYYEKEERGRGNFPDRFSARQFPNYSSELNVNALLLGDSALYLCASSLLRGTTGTDTQYFGPGTRLTVL.

The chain uses TRBV4-1 and TRBJ2-3, with 9 bases matching TRBD2. This CDR3 spans 16 amino acids. Germline CDR1 and CDR2: MGHRA and YSYEKL. The junction had 6 bases not matched to a gene; V was cut back by 5 bases and J by 0 bases. CDR3 sequence reads: CASSSKTSGSTDTQYF. CDR3 nucleotide sequence: TGCGCCAGCAGCTCAAAGACTAGCGGTAGCACAGATACGCAGTATTTT.

The chain joins TRBV5-1 to TRBJ2-7; 8 bases match TRBD2. Germline values: CDR1 SGHRS, CDR2 YFSETQ. The trim removed 4 bases at V and 2 bases at J, leaving 8 bases unmatched. The CDR3 runs 15 residues. Here the CDR3 DNA reads TGCGCCAGCAGCCCGGGAGGGGGAGGGCCCTACGAGCAGTACTTC. Translated: CASSPGGGGPYEQYF.

A single count supports this clone. The same CDR3 arises from other DNA sequences in this sample as well. This chain links TRBV6-6 with TRBJ2-7; D not certain. V lost 0 bases to trimming and J lost 1 base, with 1 base between them. The CDR3 spans 12 residues. CDR1 MNHNY and CDR2 SVGAGI come from the germline V gene (reference sequence). CDR3 loop: CASSYSSYEQYF. The CDR3 DNA reads TGTGCCAGCAGTTACTCGTCCTACGAGCAGTACTTC.

This chain joins TRBV7-2 and TRBJ2-3; D is undetermined. CDR3 length equals 13 residues. Germline CDR1 SGHTA, CDR2 FQGNSA. Trimming stripped 6 bases from V and 0 bases from J, with 7 bases between. CDR3 sequence reads: CASRLDSTDTQYF. The CDR3 nucleotides are TGTGCCAGCAGGTTGGACAGCACAGATACGCAGTATTTT.

The chain has TRBV4-1 and TRBJ2-3; D might be TRBD2 (5 bases). V lost 4 bases to trimming and J lost 5 bases, with 19 bases between them. The V gene's germline CDR1 is MGHRA and CDR2 YSYEKL. The CDR3 is made up of 16 amino acids. The CDR3 region is CASSPTSGPWGDTQYF. CDR3 bases: TGCGCCAGCAGCCCCACGAGCGGACCCTGGGGAGATACGCAGTATTTT.